The rows below give T cell receptor beta chains drawn from one sample of a study of blood T cell repertoires in COVID-19. Assay: immunoSEQ multiplex PCR; the TCRdb copy retains only in-frame clones and omits some. The sample lists 250,000 to 300,000 clones, more than 85% seen once, with less than 4.5% in the top ten. Sequenced: peripheral blood. The receptors were gathered from a man aged 18 to 30 with active or convalescent COVID-19. Both conserved end residues are part of each CDR3. D genes are given only for firm matches. Rows may omit the clone size; those that give it use once, few, many or a size class.

CDR3nt: TGCAGCGACCAACGGTCCTCCTACAATGAGCAGTTCTTC; CDR3aa: CSDQRSSYNEQFF; len: 13; v_gene: TRBV29-1; d_gene: .; j_gene: TRBJ2-1; abundance: .
CDR3nt: TGTGCCAGCAGCTTGATGGGGGGTGAAAAACTGTTTTTT; CDR3aa: CASSLMGGEKLFF; len: 13; v_gene: TRBV11-3; d_gene: .; j_gene: TRBJ1-4; abundance: once
CDR3nt: TGTGCCAGCAGCGTACACCCAGGGGCCCAGTACCAAGAGACCCAGTACTTC; CDR3aa: CASSVHPGAQYQETQYF; len: 17; v_gene: TRBV5-4; d_gene: .; j_gene: TRBJ2-5; abundance: .
CDR3nt: TGTGCCAGCAGCTTCGAGTTGGGACAGGGGAACTCACCCCTCCACTTT; CDR3aa: CASSFELGQGNSPLHF; len: 16; v_gene: TRBV7-9; d_gene: TRBD1; j_gene: TRBJ1-6; abundance: .
CDR3nt: TGTGCCAGCAGCCAAGACCAGGGTAATGGGGCCAACGTCCTGACTTTC; CDR3aa: CASSQDQGNGANVLTF; len: 16; v_gene: TRBV4-2; d_gene: .; j_gene: TRBJ2-6; abundance: once
CDR3nt: TGTGCCACCAGTGGGGGACAAGATCAGCCCCAGCATTTT; CDR3aa: CATSGGQDQPQHF; len: 13; v_gene: TRBV24-1; d_gene: .; j_gene: TRBJ1-5; abundance: .
CDR3nt: TGTGCCAGCAGCTTAGGGACGGGAGGGTACAATGAGCAGTTCTTC; CDR3aa: CASSLGTGGYNEQFF; len: 15; v_gene: TRBV11-3; d_gene: TRBD2; j_gene: TRBJ2-1; abundance: .
CDR3nt: TGCGCCAGCAGCTTCCTAGACCCCCGGGTTACGCAGTATTTT; CDR3aa: CASSFLDPRVTQYF; len: 14; v_gene: TRBV5-1; d_gene: .; j_gene: TRBJ2-3; abundance: .
CDR3nt: TGTGCCAGCAGCTTAGGGGGGGCCGTCAAAGGTGGAGAGACCCAGTACTTC; CDR3aa: CASSLGGAVKGGETQYF; len: 17; v_gene: TRBV13; d_gene: .; j_gene: TRBJ2-5; abundance: .
CDR3nt: TGTGCCAGCAGCTTACCGGGACTAGCGGGAGCCTACGAGCAGTACTTC; CDR3aa: CASSLPGLAGAYEQYF; len: 16; v_gene: TRBV7-9; d_gene: TRBD2; j_gene: TRBJ2-7; abundance: few
CDR3nt: TGTGCCAGCTCACCCACCACTAGCGGGAGTGGTGAGACCCAGTACTTC; CDR3aa: CASSPTTSGSGETQYF; len: 16; v_gene: TRBV18; d_gene: TRBD2; j_gene: TRBJ2-5; abundance: .
CDR3nt: TGCAGCGTCCCCGGGACAGGGGATGAAAAACTGTTTTTT; CDR3aa: CSVPGTGDEKLFF; len: 13; v_gene: TRBV29-1; d_gene: TRBD1; j_gene: TRBJ1-4; abundance: .
CDR3nt: TGCGCCAGCAGCCAGACAGGGCCTCGCTACGAGCAGTACTTC; CDR3aa: CASSQTGPRYEQYF; len: 14; v_gene: TRBV5-1; d_gene: TRBD1; j_gene: TRBJ2-7; abundance: few
CDR3nt: TGTGCCAGCAGCGTTAGCGGGAGGGCCGGTACGCAGTATTTT; CDR3aa: CASSVSGRAGTQYF; len: 14; v_gene: TRBV7-9; d_gene: TRBD2; j_gene: TRBJ2-3; abundance: .
CDR3nt: TGTGCCAGCAGCTTATCGGTGGGAGTTTGGGACAATGAGCAGTTCTTC; CDR3aa: CASSLSVGVWDNEQFF; len: 16; v_gene: TRBV7-9; d_gene: .; j_gene: TRBJ2-1; abundance: .
CDR3nt: TGTGCCAGCAGTTACAAGCGAGGCACAGATACGCAGTATTTT; CDR3aa: CASSYKRGTDTQYF; len: 14; v_gene: TRBV6-5; d_gene: .; j_gene: TRBJ2-3; abundance: once
CDR3nt: TGTGCCACCAGTGGGCCACCGGGGGGGGCGCGAGTCGGGGAGCTGTTTTTT; CDR3aa: CATSGPPGGARVGELFF; len: 17; v_gene: TRBV24-1; d_gene: TRBD2; j_gene: TRBJ2-2; abundance: .
CDR3nt: TGTGCCAGCAGCGTGACAGGGGGCAATCAGCCCCAGCATTTT; CDR3aa: CASSVTGGNQPQHF; len: 14; v_gene: TRBV5-6; d_gene: TRBD1; j_gene: TRBJ1-5; abundance: .
CDR3nt: TGTGCCTCCAACGGGGGGTTGGACACAGATACGCAGTATTTT; CDR3aa: CASNGGLDTDTQYF; len: 14; v_gene: TRBV24-1; d_gene: TRBD2; j_gene: TRBJ2-3; abundance: .
CDR3nt: TGTGCCAGCTCACAGCGAACAGAGACCCAGTACTTC; CDR3aa: CASSQRTETQYF; len: 12; v_gene: TRBV18; d_gene: .; j_gene: TRBJ2-5; abundance: .
CDR3nt: TGCGCCAGCAGCCCGCTAACCAGCGGGACCCTCGATACGCAGTATTTT; CDR3aa: CASSPLTSGTLDTQYF; len: 16; v_gene: TRBV4-3; d_gene: TRBD2; j_gene: TRBJ2-3; abundance: .
CDR3nt: TGTGCCAGCAGCGCGGGGGGAGTTTCAGAAGCTTTCTTT; CDR3aa: CASSAGGVSEAFF; len: 13; v_gene: TRBV9; d_gene: .; j_gene: TRBJ1-1; abundance: .
CDR3nt: TGTGCTAGTGGTTTTGGACTAGCGGGAGTGCAAGGCACAGATACGCAGTATTTT; CDR3aa: CASGFGLAGVQGTDTQYF; len: 18; v_gene: TRBV12-5; d_gene: TRBD2; j_gene: TRBJ2-3; abundance: .
CDR3nt: TGTGCCAGCAGCTCAAACTTCGGGACAGTGTACGAGCAGTACTTC; CDR3aa: CASSSNFGTVYEQYF; len: 15; v_gene: TRBV7-9; d_gene: TRBD1; j_gene: TRBJ2-7; abundance: .
CDR3nt: TGTGCCATTGGACAGGGAGCCGACTACACCTTC; CDR3aa: CAIGQGADYTF; len: 11; v_gene: TRBV10-3; d_gene: TRBD1; j_gene: TRBJ1-2; abundance: .
CDR3nt: TGTGCCAGCAGAAGAAACCAGGGGACCGCTGAAGCTTTCTTT; CDR3aa: CASRRNQGTAEAFF; len: 14; v_gene: TRBV13; d_gene: .; j_gene: TRBJ1-1; abundance: .
CDR3nt: TGTGCCAGCAGGCTTGGACAGAACTACGAGCAGTACTTC; CDR3aa: CASRLGQNYEQYF; len: 13; v_gene: TRBV6-5; d_gene: .; j_gene: TRBJ2-7; abundance: .
CDR3nt: TGTGCCAGTAGTATAGATCAATTGACGCCGGGGAACACTGAAGCTTTCTTT; CDR3aa: CASSIDQLTPGNTEAFF; len: 17; v_gene: TRBV19; d_gene: .; j_gene: TRBJ1-1; abundance: .
CDR3nt: TGTGCCAGCAGCTCTTCGAACACTGAAGCTTTCTTT; CDR3aa: CASSSSNTEAFF; len: 12; v_gene: TRBV5-4; d_gene: .; j_gene: TRBJ1-1; abundance: .
CDR3nt: TGTGCCAGCAGGCAAATTTTTATCGTGCGGGGACCCAGTGACTATGGCTACACCTTC; CDR3aa: CASRQIFIVRGPSDYGYTF; len: 19; v_gene: TRBV7-9; d_gene: .; j_gene: TRBJ1-2; abundance: once
CDR3nt: TGTGCCAGCAGCTTGGGGGAGAGAGAAGAGACCCAGTACTTC; CDR3aa: CASSLGEREETQYF; len: 14; v_gene: TRBV5-4; d_gene: .; j_gene: TRBJ2-5; abundance: .
CDR3nt: TGTGTCAGGGAGGCCACTGAAGCTTTCTTT; CDR3aa: CVREATEAFF; len: 10; v_gene: TRBV6-5; d_gene: .; j_gene: TRBJ1-1; abundance: .
CDR3nt: TGTGCCAGTAAAAACCGGGATAGAGGGGAAAAACTGTTTTTT; CDR3aa: CASKNRDRGEKLFF; len: 14; v_gene: TRBV19; d_gene: .; j_gene: TRBJ1-4; abundance: .
CDR3nt: TGCGCCAGCAACCGGGGGGTAGGCAATCAGCCCCAGCATTTT; CDR3aa: CASNRGVGNQPQHF; len: 14; v_gene: TRBV4-1; d_gene: .; j_gene: TRBJ1-5; abundance: .
CDR3nt: TGTGCCAGCAGCCTCCTAGCGGGAGCCTTCAATGAGCAGTTCTTC; CDR3aa: CASSLLAGAFNEQFF; len: 15; v_gene: TRBV5-5; d_gene: TRBD2; j_gene: TRBJ2-1; abundance: .
CDR3nt: TGTGCCTCCGACAGGGGGAGGGGGGAGACCCAGTACTTC; CDR3aa: CASDRGRGETQYF; len: 13; v_gene: TRBV2; d_gene: TRBD1; j_gene: TRBJ2-5; abundance: .
CDR3nt: TGTGCCAGTAGTACTAGCGGGGGCTTATACCAGGACTTC; CDR3aa: CASSTSGGLYQDF; len: 13; v_gene: TRBV19; d_gene: TRBD2; j_gene: TRBJ2-5; abundance: .
CDR3nt: TGTGCCAGCAGCTTAGATCGGGACAATGAGCAGTTCTTC; CDR3aa: CASSLDRDNEQFF; len: 13; v_gene: TRBV11-2; d_gene: .; j_gene: TRBJ2-1; abundance: .
CDR3nt: TGCAGCGTTGGTCAGACCTACGAGCAGTACTTC; CDR3aa: CSVGQTYEQYF; len: 11; v_gene: TRBV29-1; d_gene: .; j_gene: TRBJ2-7; abundance: .
CDR3nt: TGTGCCTGGAGTGATCCGACGGGAACTAATGAAAAACTGTTTTTT; CDR3aa: CAWSDPTGTNEKLFF; len: 15; v_gene: TRBV30; d_gene: .; j_gene: TRBJ1-4; abundance: .